This passage covers 7 T cell receptor beta chains from one sample sequenced in a study of CD8+ T cells in alopecia areata. cDNA serving as the sequencing template came from extracted, reverse transcribed RNA. Measured with immunoSEQ multiplex PCR; TCRdb has only the in-frame clones, and not every one. Here the sample spans more than 85,000 clones, around 60% being singletons. Indicated treatment: oral pan-JAK inhibitor, 5-10 mg twice daily. Sample: CD8+ T cells sorted from blood, taken at week 4, from a patient treated with tofacitinib. These receptors all come from a human donor with alopecia areata.

This chain uses TRBV10-2 with TRBJ2-1; either TRBD1 or TRBD2 may supply D (5 bases each). Germline V CDR1 and CDR2: WSHSY, SAAADI. The CDR3 length is 14 residues. The germline V and J ends were trimmed by 6 bases and 6 bases, with 15 bases remaining between them. The DNA of the CDR3 is TGCGCCAGCAGAGAGGAAACTAGGGGCAATGAGCAGTTCTTC. The encoded protein is CASREETRGNEQFF.

CDR3 region: CASMNSTDTQYF. Here the CDR3 DNA reads TGCGCCAGCATGAACAGCACAGATACGCAGTATTTT. This chain uses TRBV4-3 with TRBJ2-3; D is unresolved. Per the germline V gene, CDR1 is LGHNA and CDR2 is YSLEER. The CDR3 is 12 amino acids. With 7 bases removed from V and 0 bases from J, the gap between germline ends came to 5 bases.

The chain has TRBV7-9 and TRBJ1-6, with 7 bases aligning to TRBD1. The CDR3 totals 15 residues. The V segment lost 2 bases and the J segment 8 bases; nucleotides outside the gene matches: 6. Germline assignment: CDR1 SEHNR and CDR2 FQNEAQ (reference sequence). DNA of the CDR3: TGTGCCAGCAGCTTATTACACAGGGGTGATTCACCCCTCCACTTT. Residues: CASSLLHRGDSPLHF.

V gene TRBV7-6 combines with J gene TRBJ1-2, with D hard to call. V lost 7 bases, J lost 4 bases, and 19 bases lay in between. This CDR3 is built from 15 residues. The germline gives CDR1 SGHVS, CDR2 FNYEAQ. In DNA, the CDR3 is TGTGCCAGCAAAATGAATTGGTGGGAGCCCTATGGCTACACCTTC. Amino acids: CASKMNWWEPYGYTF.

The rearrangement uses TRBV5-6 and TRBJ1-3; D is unclear. The CDR3 sequence is 17 residues long. The V end was cut by 1 base, the J end by 1 base, with 15 bases between. CDR1 is SGHDT, CDR2 YYEEEE, per germline. CDR3 amino acids: CASSLSGVGVSGNTIYF. The CDR3 DNA reads as TGTGCCAGCAGCTTGTCAGGTGTTGGGGTTTCTGGAAACACCATATATTTT.

The rearrangement uses TRBV4-3 and TRBJ1-2, with D tentatively TRBD1 (5 bases). The germline CDR1 and CDR2 sequences are LGHNA and YSLEER. V was shortened by 0 bases and J by 5 bases, with 16 bases between the two germline ends. The CDR3 sequence is 16 residues long. The CDR3 bases are TGCGCCAGCAGCCAAGATAATTTAAACAGGTTTTATGGCTACACCTTC. Amino acids: CASSQDNLNRFYGYTF.

The chain's CDR3 is CAWRQGGTEAFF. In nucleotides, the CDR3 is TGTGCCTGGAGACAGGGAGGCACTGAAGCTTTCTTT. The chain is built from TRBV30 and TRBJ1-1; maybe TRBD1 (6 bases). Trimming removed 3 bases from V and 4 bases from J, with 9 bases in between. This CDR3 is 12 amino acids long. CDR1 GTSNPN and CDR2 SVGIG come from the germline V gene (reference sequence).